This passage covers 20 T cell receptor beta chains from one sample sequenced in a study of human T cells and chemical hapten exposure. TCRdb analysed the RACE reads with MiXCR anew, one entry per CDR3 protein. The sample lists 62,000 or so distinct CDR3 sequences; roughly 11% were seen once. The sample's time point: pre-sensitization, week 0. Stated treatment: therapeutic diphenylcyclopropenone sensitization with weekly scalp DPC. The source material was whole blood, sampled in connection with sensitization to the hapten diphenylcyclopropenone (DPC). The source is a woman between 50 and 59 years old with alopecia areata. Some clones in this sample may be carry-over from other donors' samples.

This clonotype was recorded a few times. The chain employs TRBV29-1 and TRBJ1-2; D gene uncertain. Per germline, CDR1 SQVTM and CDR2 ANQGSEA. This CDR3 is 12 amino acids long. The CDR3 sequence is CTSRGSDYGYTF. CDR3 DNA: TGCACCTCCCGGGGTTCAGACTATGGCTACACCTTC.

In its sample, this clonotype was seen many times. This chain joins TRBV18 and TRBJ2-7; no clear D. The CDR3 has 14 amino acids. The V end was cut by 1 base, the J end by 5 bases, with 12 bases between. CDR1 and CDR2 from the germline V gene are KGHSH and LQKENI. CDR3 bases: TGTGCCAGCTCACCACGGGCAGGTTTCGACGAGCAGTACTTC. Translating gives CASSPRAGFDEQYF.

This clonotype occurred many times. The chain combines TRBV2 with TRBJ2-2; D gene ambiguous. The germline V gene has CDR1 SNHLY and CDR2 FYNNEI. The germline V and J ends were trimmed by 5 bases and 1 base, with 11 bases remaining between them. The length of the CDR3 is 15 residues. The CDR3 sequence: CASSRRRVNTGELFF. The CDR3 nucleotides are TGTGCCAGCAGTCGCAGAAGAGTGAACACCGGGGAGCTGTTTTTT.

This clonotype showed up many times. The chain recombines TRBV7-2 with TRBJ1-6; TRBD1 matches 8 bases. Trimming removed 4 bases from V and 7 bases from J; junction bases left unmatched: 3. Germline loops: CDR1 SGHTA, CDR2 FQGNSA. This CDR3 has 14 amino acids. The CDR3 loop reads CASSSDRVNSPLHF. CDR3 nucleotide sequence: TGTGCCAGCAGCTCGGACAGGGTCAATTCACCCCTCCACTTT.

This clonotype was counted at least ten times. J is TRBJ2-7 and V is TRBV7-9; D is ambiguous. The CDR3 has 14 residues. The germline V gene encodes CDR1 SEHNR and CDR2 FQNEAQ (reference sequence). Trimming took off 0 bases at V and 6 bases at J, with 12 bases between the two ends. CDR3 sequence: CASSLALLPGEQYF. DNA of the CDR3: TGTGCCAGCAGCTTAGCCCTGCTTCCGGGCGAGCAGTACTTC.

The chain employs TRBV7-9 and TRBJ2-3, with TRBD1 identical over 8 bases. CDR1 is SEHNR, CDR2 FQNEAQ, per germline (reference sequence). V shed 4 bases, J shed 2 bases, and the junction held 5 bases outside the gene matches. This CDR3 has 15 residues. In nucleotides, the CDR3 is TGTGCCAGCAGCTGGACAGGGTTGCTCACAGATACGCAGTATTTT. As protein: CASSWTGLLTDTQYF.

This clonotype has only a few counts. The V and J genes are TRBV10-3 and TRBJ2-7; D may be TRBD2 (6 bases). V lost 2 bases and J lost 2, with 16 bases in between. The CDR3 spans 16 residues. Germline V gene sequence: CDR1 ENHRY, CDR2 SYGVKD. For the CDR3, the DNA is TGTGCCATCAGTGAGCCGGGGGTAGGAGGAGCCTACGAGCAGTACTTC. It is translated as CAISEPGVGGAYEQYF.

This clonotype showed up many times. The chain links TRBV7-2 to TRBJ2-7; 7 nucleotides line up with TRBD2. The CDR3 runs 15 residues. The germline V gene encodes CDR1 SGHTA and CDR2 FQGNSA. V was pared by 5 bases and J by 1 base, with 8 bases of the junction left unmatched. CDR3 sequence: CASSHERDWSYEQYF. CDR3 nucleotides: TGTGCCAGCAGCCACGAGCGGGACTGGTCCTACGAGCAGTACTTC.

This clonotype was counted ten times or more. The chain has TRBV12-3 or TRBV12-4 and TRBJ2-2; the match to TRBD1 covers 8 bases. V was clipped by 1 base and J by 5 bases; unmatched bases: 6. This CDR3 spans 16 amino acids. The CDR3 region has the DNA TGTGCCAGCAGTTTAGTCGGGACAGGTCGGACCGGGGAGCTGTTTTTT. This translates into CASSLVGTGRTGELFF.

This clonotype has more than one count but fewer than ten. This chain links TRBV27 with TRBJ1-2; 8 bases match TRBD1. The CDR3 length is 14 residues. Germline V CDR1 and CDR2: MNHEY, SMNVEV (reference sequence). V lost 8 bases to trimming and J lost 3 bases; unmatched junction nucleotides: 8. Here the CDR3 reads CASGIGQGHYGYTF. CDR3 sequence (DNA): TGTGCCAGCGGGATCGGACAGGGCCACTATGGCTACACCTTC.

The gene calls are TRBV2 and TRBJ2-7; no clear D gene. Trimming removed 4 bases from V and 2 bases from J, with 6 bases in between. CDR3 length: 12 amino acids. From germline, CDR1 is SNHLY and CDR2 FYNNEI. The CDR3 loop is CASSGQTYEQYF. The CDR3 DNA reads TGTGCCAGCAGTGGGCAGACCTACGAGCAGTACTTC. The complete variable domain, with remaining parts taken from reference TRBV2 and TRBJ2-7, reads EPEVTQTPSHQVTQMGQEVILRCVPISNHLYFYWYRQILGQKVEFLVSFYNNEISEKSEIFDDQFSVERPDGSNFTLKIRSTKLEDSAMYFCASSGQTYEQYFGPGTRLTVT.

This clonotype has a count of ten or more. This rearrangement joins TRBV20-1 to TRBJ2-7; 9 bases fit TRBD2. The V and J ends lost 5 bases and 0 bases, in that order; junction bases with no gene match: 11. The CDR3 is 16 residues long. The germline V gene has CDR1 DFQATT and CDR2 SNEGSKA (reference sequence). The CDR3 sequence: CSAHSLLAGVSYEQYF. Written as DNA, the CDR3 is TGCAGTGCTCACTCCCTCTTAGCGGGGGTCTCCTACGAGCAGTACTTC.

This clonotype has a handful of counts. This chain connects TRBV11-2 to TRBJ2-1; the match to TRBD1 covers 9 bases. CDR3 length: 17 amino acids. V lost 2 bases and J lost 2; bases outside the gene matches: 7. CDR1 is SGHAT and CDR2 is FQNNGV in the germline V gene. In DNA, the CDR3 is TGTGCCAGCAGCTTAACCCCACAGGGGGCCCCCTACAATGAGCAGTTCTTC. This encodes CASSLTPQGAPYNEQFF.

In this sample, this clonotype turned up many times. The V gene is TRBV6-1, the J gene TRBJ1-1; unclear D gene. CDR1 is MNHNS, CDR2 SASEGT, per germline. Trimming took 8 bases from V and 1 from J, leaving 14 bases between them. The CDR3 has 14 amino acids. CDR3 DNA sequence: TGTGCCAGCGTCTTCATGAGGGCGAACACTGAAGCTTTCTTT. Translating it yields CASVFMRANTEAFF.

The V and J genes are TRBV19 and TRBJ2-1, with 9 bases that match TRBD2. The ends lost 3 bases at V and 9 bases at J; junction bases unmatched: 18. CDR1 is LNHDA, CDR2 SQIVND, per germline (reference sequence). There are 18 residues in the CDR3. Here the CDR3 DNA reads TGTGCCAGTAGTATTACGGCGGGAGGGCGGGCGAATGACGGTGAGCAGTTCTTC. The encoded protein is CASSITAGGRANDGEQFF.

The chain combines TRBV10-3 with TRBJ1-5; D not resolved. Germline CDR1 and CDR2: ENHRY and SYGVKD. V was pared by 3 bases and J by 0 bases, with 12 bases between. The CDR3 contains 16 residues. CDR3 sequence (DNA): TGTGCCATCAGTGATCGTAGTGGCAGTAGCAATCAGCCCCAGCATTTT. It specifies CAISDRSGSSNQPQHF.

This clonotype was counted at least ten times. This chain joins TRBV6-5 and TRBJ2-1, with 14 bases identical to TRBD2. Germline CDR1 MNHEY, CDR2 SVGAGI. The CDR3 totals 16 residues. With 4 bases clipped from V and 11 bases from J, the junction kept 10 bases outside the gene matches. CDR3 coding DNA: TGTGCCAGCAGTTCCGGGACTAGCGGGAGCACAGGCAAGCAGTTCTTC. Translated, it gives CASSSGTSGSTGKQFF.

This chain joins TRBV5-4 and TRBJ2-1, with 13 bases identical to TRBD2. The CDR3 length is 16 residues. CDR1 is SGHNT, CDR2 YYREEE, per germline (reference sequence). Trimming at V came to 4 bases and at J to 4 bases, leaving 5 bases not matched to a gene. DNA for the CDR3: TGTGCCAGCAGCCCGGGGACTAGCGGGATGTACAATGAGCAGTTCTTC. This codes for CASSPGTSGMYNEQFF.

Only a few counts were recorded for this clonotype. This rearrangement joins TRBV25-1 to TRBJ2-5; D tentatively fits TRBD1 or TRBD2 (5 bases each). The V gene's germline CDR1 is MGHDK and CDR2 SYGVNS. The CDR3 consists of 14 residues. Trimming stripped 1 base from V and 3 bases from J, with 9 bases between. The CDR3: CASSESGTEETQYF. CDR3 nucleotides: TGTGCCAGCAGTGAATCAGGGACCGAAGAGACCCAGTACTTC. The full variable domain, completed using reference TRBV25-1 and TRBJ2-5, is EADIYQTPRYLVIGTGKKITLECSQTMGHDKMYWYQQDPGMELHLIHYSYGVNSTEKGDLSSESTVSRIRTEHFPLTLESARPSHTSQYLCASSESGTEETQYFGPGTRLLVL.

This clonotype has a handful of counts. The chain joins TRBV28 to TRBJ1-5, with 9 nucleotides matching TRBD1. CDR3 size: 14 residues. V shed 11 bases and J 0 bases; nucleotides not matched to a gene: 5. The germline CDR1 and CDR2 sequences are MDHEN and SYDVKM. The CDR3 here is CASQQGASNQPQHF. CDR3 DNA sequence: TGTGCCTCCCAACAGGGGGCTAGCAATCAGCCCCAGCATTTT.